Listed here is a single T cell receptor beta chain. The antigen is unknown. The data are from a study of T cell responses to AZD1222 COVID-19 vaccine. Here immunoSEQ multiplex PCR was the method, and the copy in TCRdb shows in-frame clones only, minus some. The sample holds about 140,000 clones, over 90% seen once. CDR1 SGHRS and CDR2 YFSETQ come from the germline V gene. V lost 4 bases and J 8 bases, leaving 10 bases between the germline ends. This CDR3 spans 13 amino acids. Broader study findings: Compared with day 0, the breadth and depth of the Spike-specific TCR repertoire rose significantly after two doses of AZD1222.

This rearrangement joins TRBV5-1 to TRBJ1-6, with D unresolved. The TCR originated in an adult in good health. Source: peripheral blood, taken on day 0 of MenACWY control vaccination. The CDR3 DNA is TGCGCCAGCAGCCAGAGGTCGGATTCACCCCTCCACTTT. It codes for CASSQRSDSPLHF.